This T cell receptor (beta chain) was documented in a study of T-cell reconstitution after alpha-beta-depleted transplantation in children (dated by TCRdb to about 2016). In the study overall: The study quantitatively tracked T-cell immune reconstitution after TCRalphabeta/CD19-depleted allogeneic hematopoietic cell transplantation in children using TCR repertoire profiling. General study outcomes and caveats: The frequencies of hyperexpanded clones fell over the following months, and after one year, T-cell counts and TCRbeta diversity were mostly attributed to newly produced T cells. The apparently early alphabetaT-cell count recovery about two months after transplant was reportedly dependent on only several hundred rapidly expanded clones derived from non-depleted graft cells. In some patients, high TCRbeta diversity at day 60 was attributed to recipient T cells and intrathymic progenitors that had survived conditioning.

The treatment or condition label on this specimen signifies: allogeneic hematopoietic cell transplantation with graft depleted of TCRalphabeta T cells and CD19 B cells. The children who served as transplant recipients had been given grafts of TCRalphabeta/CD19-depleted allogeneic hematopoietic cells. As for this clonotype: The antigen this receptor binds is unknown. The input lacks base qualities; no much larger clone sits a single base away.

Library prep was done by PCR. The sequencing machine was an Illumina HiSeq 2500. To normalize quantification of the TCRbeta repertoire, the TCR libraries were built with molecular barcoding that relied on unique molecular identifiers. The raw public data were reprocessed by TCRdb itself: fastp quality trimming at Q25, MiXCR clonotype calling, in-frame beta chains only. Each entry is one CDR3 protein sequence, shown with its most common DNA and genes. The sample table lists roughly 350,000 distinct CDR3 sequences, around 16% of them with a count of one. The ten biggest clones cover around two fifths of the sample. Relative to germline, V is missing 1 base and J is missing 4 bases, with 4 bases of the junction outside any gene match. Its CDR3 holds 14 amino acids, cysteine through phenylalanine. Of all the DNA, just the CDR3 is kept, 42 bases in frame from base 1. In the germline V gene, CDR1 corresponds to SQVTM and CDR2 to ANQGSEA.

The sample here was PBMCs, mostly from graft donor cells, taken 360 days after TCRalphabeta/CD19-depleted stem cell transplant. In this chain, TRBV29-1 is recombined with TRBJ2-1; 7 bases in the middle match TRBD2. This TCR came from a male patient between 2 and 10 years old who had a stem cell transplant for acute lymphoblastic leukemia, so the T cells may come from the graft donor. The CDR3 region reads CSVEGRELYNEQFF. The DNA reads TGCAGCGTTGAAGGGCGGGAGCTTTACAATGAGCAGTTCTTC.